This TCR beta chain was observed in a study of OX40 agonist ivuxolimab in advanced cancers. Study-level points and caveats: Antigen targets of the expanded peripheral T cells went undetermined.

For this clone: Its cognate antigen is unknown.

Sequenced by immunoSEQ multiplex PCR; TCRdb stores in-frame clones only, minus some. The sample lists under 150,000 clones, around 91% occurring once. This clonotype originated in an adult with an advanced solid tumor such as melanoma, head and neck, liver or kidney cancer. Sequencing used CD4+ or CD8+ T cells sorted from blood, obtained in a trial of the OX40 agonist ivuxolimab.

CDR3 nucleotides: TGTGCCAGCAGCGCCGGGGACACCGGCTCCTATACGCAGTATTTT. It yields the protein CASSAGDTGSYTQYF. The gene calls are TRBV9 and TRBJ2-3, with a possible D match to TRBD1 (6 bases). V lost 3 bases and J lost 7, with 18 bases in between. The CDR3 sequence is 15 residues long. The V gene's germline CDR1 is SGDLS and CDR2 YYNGEE.